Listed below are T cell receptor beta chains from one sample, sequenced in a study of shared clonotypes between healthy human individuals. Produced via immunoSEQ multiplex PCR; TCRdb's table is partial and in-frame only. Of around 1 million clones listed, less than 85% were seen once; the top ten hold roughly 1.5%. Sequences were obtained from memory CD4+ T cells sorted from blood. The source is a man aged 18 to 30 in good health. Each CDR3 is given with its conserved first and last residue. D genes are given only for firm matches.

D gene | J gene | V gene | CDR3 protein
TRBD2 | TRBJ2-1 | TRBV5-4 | CASSQGGTSGYNEQFF
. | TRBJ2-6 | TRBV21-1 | CASIISRVSGANVLTF
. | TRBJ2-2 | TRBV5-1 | CASSFQGSNTGELFF
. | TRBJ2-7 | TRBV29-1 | CSVVSGDYEQYF
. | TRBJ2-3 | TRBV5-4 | CASSQRGGGSDTQYF
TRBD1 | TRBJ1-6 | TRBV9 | CASSLDAGGAYSPLHF
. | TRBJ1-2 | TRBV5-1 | CASRIQGMYGYTF
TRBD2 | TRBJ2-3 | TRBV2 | CASRTAGGGTDTQYF
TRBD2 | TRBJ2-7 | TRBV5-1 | CASSPLAGADEQYF
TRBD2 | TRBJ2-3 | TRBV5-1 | CASSFTGGPMVDTQYF
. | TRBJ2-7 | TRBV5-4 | CASSRSINYEQYF
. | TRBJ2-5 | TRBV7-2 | CASSPFMGPQYF
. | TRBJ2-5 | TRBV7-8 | CASSLGLYQETQYF
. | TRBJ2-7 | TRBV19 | CASSIGGTSYEQYF
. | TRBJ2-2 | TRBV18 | CASSETGYTGELFF
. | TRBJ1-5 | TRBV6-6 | CASSYSEINQPQHF
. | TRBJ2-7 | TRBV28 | CASSPWTVPSYEQYF
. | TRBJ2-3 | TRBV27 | CASRKSNTQYF
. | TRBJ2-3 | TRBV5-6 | CASRRGDTQYF
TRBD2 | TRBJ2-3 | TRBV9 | CASSVVASGSTDTQYF
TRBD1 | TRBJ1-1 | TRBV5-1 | CASSLVGQGDTEAFF
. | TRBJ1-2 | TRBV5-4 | CASSYQLPGYGYTF
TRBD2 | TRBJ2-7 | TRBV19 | CASSGTGTSGSIYEQYF
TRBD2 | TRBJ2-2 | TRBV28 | CASSSSGRDTGELFF
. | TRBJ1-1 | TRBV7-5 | CARSLSRFMNTEAFF
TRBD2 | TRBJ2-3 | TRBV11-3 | CASSWGLAGATGDTQYF
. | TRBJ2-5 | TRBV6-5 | CASSYSASQETQYF
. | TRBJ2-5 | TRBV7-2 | CASSVVGPGSQETQYF
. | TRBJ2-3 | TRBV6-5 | CASGRGTDTQYF
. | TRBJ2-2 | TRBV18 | CASSPGGPNTGELFF
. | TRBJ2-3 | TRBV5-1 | CASNLGTSLTDTQYF
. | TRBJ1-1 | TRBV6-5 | CASRGTSLNTEAFF
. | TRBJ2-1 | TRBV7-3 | CASSSEQGGFVNEQFF
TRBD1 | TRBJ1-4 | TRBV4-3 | CASSQDRGNDEKLFF
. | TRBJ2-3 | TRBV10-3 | CAISDTAGSTDTQYF
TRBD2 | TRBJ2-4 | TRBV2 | CASSERDSGGPTAKNIQYF
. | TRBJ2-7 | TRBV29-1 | CSVASSGGGPSEQYF
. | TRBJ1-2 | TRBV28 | CASSLGVNYGYTF
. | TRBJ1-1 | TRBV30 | CAWSRGVNTEAFF
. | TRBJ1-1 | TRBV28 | CASSPTKREAFF
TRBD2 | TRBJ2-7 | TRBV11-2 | CASSAAGTKQEQYF
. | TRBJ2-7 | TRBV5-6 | CASSFGTTASSYEQYF